What follows are 31 T cell receptor beta chains derived from one specimen sequenced in a study of cytomegalovirus exposure and HLA in healthy donors. PCR involved 60 Vbeta and 13 Jbeta primers. Assay: immunoSEQ multiplex PCR; the TCRdb copy retains only in-frame clones and omits some. The sample lists 130,000 or so clones; about 8.5% were seen once. The sequencing sample was made of PBMCs. Receptors were obtained from a man between 40 and 49 years old in good health and CMV-seronegative.

The chain has TRBV19 and TRBJ2-5; 9 bases match TRBD1. Germline V CDR1 and CDR2: LNHDA, SQIVND (reference sequence). V lost 6 bases to trimming and J lost 4 bases; unmatched junction nucleotides: 6. CDR3 length equals 14 residues. The CDR3: CASSTQGAGETQYF. CDR3 DNA sequence: TGTGCCAGTAGCACACAGGGGGCGGGAGAGACCCAGTACTTC.

This clone was counted a few times. The rearrangement links TRBV6-1 to TRBJ2-1, with 11 bases identical to TRBD2. Germline-derived CDR1 and CDR2 are MNHNS and SASEGT. After removal of 1 base from V and 6 bases from J, the junction contained 5 bases not matched to a gene. The CDR3 is made up of 16 amino acids. The CDR3 protein is CASSEEPGTSGNEQFF. The DNA for the CDR3 is TGTGCCAGCAGTGAAGAGCCCGGGACTAGCGGCAATGAGCAGTTCTTC.

This clone was counted a few times. The chain uses TRBV7-9 and TRBJ2-7; TRBD1 matches at 10 bases. Per the germline V gene, CDR1 is SEHNR and CDR2 is FQNEAQ (reference sequence). The CDR3 contains 16 residues. Trimming at V came to 5 bases and at J to 6 bases, leaving 13 bases not matched to a gene. CDR3 protein: CASSRRTGGKLGEQYF. DNA for the CDR3: TGTGCCAGCAGCCGAAGGACAGGGGGAAAGCTCGGCGAGCAGTACTTC.

Written as DNA, the CDR3 is TGTGCCAGCAGCTTAGGCAGGTGGGGCATGAACACTGAAGCTTTCTTT. It specifies CASSLGRWGMNTEAFF. This chain connects TRBV11-2 to TRBJ1-1; tentatively, D is TRBD1 (5 bases). The germline gives CDR1 SGHAT, CDR2 FQNNGV. The germline V and J ends were trimmed by 1 base and 0 bases, with 12 bases remaining between them. The CDR3 is 16 amino acids.

V gene TRBV30 combines with J gene TRBJ1-3; 9 bases fit TRBD1. The CDR3 sequence is 15 residues long. The V gene's germline CDR1 is GTSNPN and CDR2 SVGIG (reference sequence). The ends lost 5 bases at V and 9 bases at J; junction bases unmatched: 14. The CDR3 coding sequence is TGTGCCTGGGCTAACACAGGGGGCGCGCCGAGCACCATATATTTT. Protein sequence: CAWANTGGAPSTIYF.

The rearrangement links TRBV2 to TRBJ1-3; 7 nucleotides agree with TRBD1. Germline assignment: CDR1 SNHLY and CDR2 FYNNEI. V dropped 8 bases and J dropped 16; count of bases not matched to a gene: 8. The CDR3 extends over 10 amino acids. CDR3 protein: CASGGPGQYF. The CDR3, as DNA: TGTGCCAGCGGGGGTCCGGGACAGTATTTT.

V usage is TRBV28 and J usage is TRBJ2-7; 10 bases line up with TRBD2. CDR1 is MDHEN and CDR2 is SYDVKM in the germline V gene. The V and J ends lost 2 bases and 4 bases, in that order; junction bases with no gene match: 14. This CDR3 contains 18 residues. CDR3 in amino acids: CASSLTPWGAGGPYEQYF. The CDR3 bases are TGTGCCAGCAGTTTAACGCCATGGGGAGCGGGGGGGCCTTACGAGCAGTACTTC.

This clone appeared a single time. The V call is TRBV19, the J call TRBJ1-2, with 7 bases identical to TRBD1. The CDR3 contains 15 residues. Unmatched junction bases numbered 6, after V lost 0 bases and J lost 5 bases. The germline CDR1 and CDR2 sequences are LNHDA and SQIVND (reference sequence). The CDR3 loop is CASSIEPGQIYGYTF. The CDR3 DNA is TGTGCCAGTAGTATAGAACCGGGACAGATATATGGCTACACCTTC.

In this sample, this clone turned up a few times. This chain connects TRBV6-6 to TRBJ2-7, with 7 bases fitting TRBD1. V trimming: 9 bases; J trimming: 3 bases; junction bases outside the gene matches: 5. The V gene's germline CDR1 is MNHNY and CDR2 SVGAGI (reference sequence). This CDR3 is 12 amino acids long. CDR3 sequence reads: CASGTDNYEQYF. Written as DNA, the CDR3 is TGTGCCAGTGGGACAGACAACTACGAGCAGTACTTC.

The chain's CDR3 is CASSPIQGTPSYEQYF. The CDR3 bases are TGTGCCAGCAGCCCTATCCAGGGGACCCCCTCCTACGAGCAGTACTTC. The chain joins TRBV27 to TRBJ2-7, with D tentatively TRBD1 (6 bases). There are 16 residues in the CDR3. Germline loops: CDR1 MNHEY, CDR2 SMNVEV (reference sequence). V was clipped by 6 bases and J by 0 bases, with 18 bases between them.

This clone was seen only a few times. This chain links TRBV30 with TRBJ2-6; D remains ambiguous. The CDR3 sequence is 17 residues long. The V end was cut by 0 bases, the J end by 0 bases, with 12 bases between. Looked up from germline, CDR1 is GTSNPN and CDR2 is SVGIG (reference sequence). The CDR3 DNA sequence: TGTGCCTGGAGTGTACTGTCCATTTCCTCTGGGGCCAACGTCCTGACTTTC. It encodes CAWSVLSISSGANVLTF.

This clone turned up a few times. V and J are TRBV10-3 and TRBJ1-1, with unresolved D. Looked up from germline, CDR1 is ENHRY and CDR2 is SYGVKD. V was clipped by 4 bases and J by 3 bases, with 6 bases between them. The CDR3 loop spans 12 amino acids. The CDR3, as DNA: TGTGCCATCAGTGGAGAGGACACTGAAGCTTTCTTT. Translation gives CAISGEDTEAFF.

The sample holds a few counts of this clone. The rearrangement links TRBV5-4 to TRBJ2-7, with 9 bases lining up with TRBD1. CDR1 and CDR2 from the germline V gene are SGHNT and YYREEE (reference sequence). The CDR3 sequence is 13 residues long. Trimming cost V 4 bases and J 2 bases; bases outside gene matches: 1. The CDR3 sequence is CASSRDRAYEQYF. The CDR3 nucleotides read TGTGCCAGCAGCCGGGACAGGGCCTACGAGCAGTACTTC.

This clone was detected a few times. This chain uses TRBV7-9 with TRBJ2-3; 7 nucleotides line up with TRBD2. This CDR3 spans 15 amino acids. After removal of 8 bases from V and 0 bases from J, the junction contained 8 bases not matched to a gene. CDR1 is SEHNR, CDR2 FQNEAQ, per germline (reference sequence). The DNA of the CDR3 is TGTGCCAGCGGGCCCCCGGGGGGTAGCACAGATACGCAGTATTTT. Its translation: CASGPPGGSTDTQYF.

This clone was observed a handful of times. This rearrangement joins TRBV7-9 to TRBJ2-5, with 10 bases that match TRBD2. CDR3 size: 18 residues. Losses at the gene ends were 1 base for V and 1 base for J; bases not matched to a gene: 9. Germline loops: CDR1 SEHNR, CDR2 FQNEAQ (reference sequence). CDR3 sequence reads: CASSLGWGSSGSQETQYF. The CDR3 DNA follows: TGTGCCAGCAGCTTAGGGTGGGGGTCTAGCGGGAGCCAAGAGACCCAGTACTTC.

The gene calls are TRBV7-6 and TRBJ1-2; TRBD1 agrees at 9 bases. This CDR3 contains 13 residues. CDR1 SGHVS and CDR2 FNYEAQ come from the germline V gene. With 5 bases clipped from V and 6 bases from J, the junction kept 4 bases outside the gene matches. CDR3 residues: CASSTRTGDGYTF. For the CDR3, the DNA is TGTGCCAGCAGCACCAGGACAGGGGATGGCTACACCTTC.

The gene calls are TRBV4-1 and TRBJ1-4, with D hard to call. V lost 3 bases and J 0 bases, leaving 8 bases between the germline ends. The CDR3 has 15 amino acids. The germline gives CDR1 MGHRA, CDR2 YSYEKL. The DNA for the CDR3 is TGCGCCAGCAGCCACGTCAGTGCAACTAATGAAAAACTGTTTTTT. This sequence encodes CASSHVSATNEKLFF.

The V gene is TRBV5-8, the J gene TRBJ2-5, with D perhaps matching TRBD2 (5 bases). The CDR3 contains 13 residues. The germline gives CDR1 SGHTS, CDR2 YDEGEE. Trimming left V 0 bases short and J 4 bases short, with 7 bases between. CDR3 amino acids: CASSLVARETQYF. CDR3 bases: TGTGCCAGCAGCTTGGTAGCGCGAGAGACCCAGTACTTC.

The table lists this clone with a few counts. The chain employs TRBV29-1 and TRBJ2-3; 11 bases line up with TRBD1. Per the germline V gene, CDR1 is SQVTM and CDR2 is ANQGSEA. The ends lost 8 bases at V and 8 bases at J; junction bases unmatched: 9. The CDR3 runs 13 residues. CDR3 protein: CSTGQGGLGTQYF. In DNA form, the CDR3 reads TGCAGCACGGGACAGGGGGGGCTGGGTACGCAGTATTTT.

The rearrangement links TRBV19 to TRBJ1-5; weak D call: TRBD1 (5 bases). In germline, CDR1 is LNHDA, CDR2 SQIVND (reference sequence). Trimming shortened V by 7 bases and J by 4 bases, and 11 bases separated the two germline ends. CDR3 size: 13 residues. In DNA form, the CDR3 reads TGTGCCAGTAAGGGAGGGGTAAATCAGCCCCAGCATTTT. This translates into CASKGGVNQPQHF. Based on the CDR3 plus reference TRBV19 and TRBJ1-5, the full variable domain is DGGITQSPKYLFRKEGQNVTLSCEQNLNHDAMYWYRQDPGQGLRLIYYSQIVNDFQKGDIAEGYSVSREKKESFPLTVTSAQKNPTAFYLCASKGGVNQPQHFGDGTRLSIL.

The sample holds a few counts of this clone. This sequence joins TRBV11-2 and TRBJ1-1, with TRBD1 as a possible D gene (5 bases). CDR1 SGHAT and CDR2 FQNNGV come from the germline V gene. CDR3 length: 13 amino acids. V lost 5 bases to trimming and J lost 1 base, with 8 bases between them. DNA of the CDR3: TGTGCCAGCAGCCCAGGACAGAACACTGAAGCTTTCTTT. Encoded protein: CASSPGQNTEAFF.

This clone has a handful of counts. The chain carries TRBV7-2 and TRBJ1-2; unclear D gene. V dropped 5 bases and J dropped 4 bases, with 11 bases sitting between them. Per the germline V gene, CDR1 is SGHTA and CDR2 is FQGNSA. The CDR3 sequence is 13 residues long. CDR3 protein: CASSQPPSYGYTF. As DNA, the CDR3 is TGTGCCAGCAGCCAACCCCCGAGCTATGGCTACACCTTC.

This chain links TRBV6-5 with TRBJ2-3; TRBD2 matches at 8 bases. CDR1 and CDR2 (germline): MNHEY, SVGAGI. The CDR3 contains 14 residues. The V segment lost 7 bases and the J segment 4 bases; nucleotides outside the gene matches: 7. CDR3 residues: CASNPGGAADTQYF. In DNA form, the CDR3 reads TGTGCCAGCAACCCGGGGGGGGCAGCAGATACGCAGTATTTT.

This chain joins TRBV21-1 and TRBJ2-7; the D segment call TRBD1 is taken from the table without a DNA check. TRBV21-1 is labeled a pseudogene. CDR3 size: 19 residues. CDR3 nucleotides: TGTGCCAGCAGCAAGCCACCCCCTTGGGACAGACGATACCTCTACGAGCAGTACTTC. Its protein product is CASSKPPPWDRRYLYEQYF.

The CDR3 DNA is TGTGCCAGCAGCTTATTGCCCCCGGGGGCTAGCGGGGGTGATACGCAGTATTTT. Protein product: CASSLLPPGASGGDTQYF. The V gene is TRBV11-3, the J gene TRBJ2-3; TRBD2 aligns across 10 bases. The germline V gene has CDR1 SGHNT and CDR2 YENEEA. This CDR3 comprises 18 residues. V was clipped by 2 bases and J by 6 bases; unmatched bases: 14.

The chain recombines TRBV19 with TRBJ2-2; D is ambiguous. V shed 1 base and J shed 4 bases, with 7 bases lying between them. Germline values: CDR1 LNHDA, CDR2 SQIVND (reference sequence). This CDR3 region has 14 residues. In DNA form, the CDR3 reads TGTGCCAGTAGTATAGCCGAGTTCACCGGGGAGCTGTTTTTT. Residues: CASSIAEFTGELFF.

This clone was seen only a few times. V is TRBV27 and J is TRBJ2-7; 9 bases agree with TRBD1. The V and J ends lost 6 bases and 2 bases, in that order; junction bases with no gene match: 8. Looked up from germline, CDR1 is MNHEY and CDR2 is SMNVEV (reference sequence). CDR3 length: 15 residues. The CDR3 DNA is TGTGCCAGCAGCGAACCCGGGACAGGGACCTACGAGCAGTACTTC. The encoded protein is CASSEPGTGTYEQYF.

The chain uses TRBV19 and TRBJ1-5, with TRBD1 as a possible D gene (5 bases). V gave up 4 bases and J gave up 4 bases, with 14 bases separating them. Germline values: CDR1 LNHDA, CDR2 SQIVND (reference sequence). The CDR3 is 15 residues long. The CDR3: CASSSEDRPNQPQHF. For the CDR3, the DNA is TGTGCCAGTAGTAGCGAAGACAGACCTAATCAGCCCCAGCATTTT.

This clone has just a few counts. This rearrangement joins TRBV5-1 to TRBJ2-7; TRBD1 matches 10 bases. Germline V gene lookup returns CDR1 SGHRS and CDR2 YFSETQ. This CDR3 has 15 amino acids. J was trimmed by 5 bases and V by 4 bases; bases with no gene match: 9. CDR3 DNA sequence: TGCGCCAGCAGCGAACCCGGGACAGGGGTCCACGAGCAGTACTTC. Translation gives CASSEPGTGVHEQYF.

The gene calls are TRBV19 and TRBJ2-7; 7 bases are a match to TRBD1. Germline V CDR1 and CDR2: LNHDA, SQIVND (reference sequence). Trimming removed 5 bases from V and 2 bases from J; junction bases left unmatched: 6. CDR3 length: 14 residues. The CDR3 spells CASSPGTETYEQYF. In nucleotides, the CDR3 is TGTGCCAGTAGTCCCGGGACAGAGACCTACGAGCAGTACTTC.

This clone was seen a handful of times. The V and J genes are TRBV5-1 and TRBJ1-4, with no clear D. Trimming took 0 bases from V and 8 from J, leaving 11 bases between them. In germline, CDR1 is SGHRS, CDR2 YFSETQ. The CDR3 spans 14 residues. The CDR3 DNA reads as TGCGCCAGCAGCTTGGGACCAGAGGAGGAAAAACTGTTTTTT. Its translation: CASSLGPEEEKLFF. Drawing the rest from reference TRBV5-1 and TRBJ1-4, the complete variable domain is KAGVTQTPRYLIKTRGQQVTLSCSPISGHRSVSWYQQTPGQGLQFLFEYFSETQRNKGNFPGRFSGRQFSNSRSEMNVSTLELGDSALYLCASSLGPEEEKLFFGSGTQLSVL.